These 3 T cell receptor beta chains originate from one sample sequenced in a study of blood T cell repertoires in COVID-19 (TCRdb year 2020). The library came from the immunoSEQ multiplex PCR assay. TCRdb provides this immuneACCESS table in a form limited to in-frame rearrangements. Some clones are lacking; in checked studies, under half of them reflect an unresolved V gene, and why the rest are absent is not known. This sample is represented by fewer than 300,000 clones; roughly 84% of them were singletons. Roughly 3.1% of the sample lies in the top ten. The specimen sequenced was peripheral blood. All receptors come from a woman aged 18-30 years with acute or convalescent COVID-19.

The gene calls are TRBV27 and TRBJ2-7; 11 nucleotides match TRBD2. V lost 5 bases and J lost 7; bases outside the gene matches: 10. Germline values: CDR1 MNHEY, CDR2 SMNVEV (reference sequence). This CDR3 spans 15 amino acids. The CDR3 DNA reads TGTGCCAGCAGTCTCTTAGCGGGAGGGGGGGAGGAGCAGTACTTC. Protein product: CASSLLAGGGEEQYF.

This sequence joins TRBV11-2 and TRBJ2-1; 12 positions agree with TRBD2. V was pared by 4 bases and J by 9 bases, with 7 bases of the junction left unmatched. CDR1 SGHAT and CDR2 FQNNGV come from the germline V gene. The CDR3 has 15 residues. The DNA of the CDR3 is TGTGCCAGCAGCTCCAGACTAGCGGGAGTGAGTGAGCAGTTCTTC. Translated, it gives CASSSRLAGVSEQFF.

The gene calls are TRBV18 and TRBJ1-6, with 7 bases identical to TRBD1. Germline lookup yields CDR1 KGHSH and CDR2 LQKENI. Trimming cost V 2 bases and J 6 bases; bases outside gene matches: 4. This CDR3 is built from 15 residues. In DNA, the CDR3 is TGTGCCAGCTCACCAGGGGACAGATCTAATTCACCCCTCCACTTT. It is translated as CASSPGDRSNSPLHF. The whole variable domain, remainder taken from reference TRBV18 and TRBJ1-6, is NAGVMQNPRHLVRRRGQEARLRCSPMKGHSHVYWYRQLPEEGLKFMVYLQKENIIDESGMPKERFSAEFPKEGPSILRIQQVVRGDSAAYFCASSPGDRSNSPLHFGNGTRLTVT.